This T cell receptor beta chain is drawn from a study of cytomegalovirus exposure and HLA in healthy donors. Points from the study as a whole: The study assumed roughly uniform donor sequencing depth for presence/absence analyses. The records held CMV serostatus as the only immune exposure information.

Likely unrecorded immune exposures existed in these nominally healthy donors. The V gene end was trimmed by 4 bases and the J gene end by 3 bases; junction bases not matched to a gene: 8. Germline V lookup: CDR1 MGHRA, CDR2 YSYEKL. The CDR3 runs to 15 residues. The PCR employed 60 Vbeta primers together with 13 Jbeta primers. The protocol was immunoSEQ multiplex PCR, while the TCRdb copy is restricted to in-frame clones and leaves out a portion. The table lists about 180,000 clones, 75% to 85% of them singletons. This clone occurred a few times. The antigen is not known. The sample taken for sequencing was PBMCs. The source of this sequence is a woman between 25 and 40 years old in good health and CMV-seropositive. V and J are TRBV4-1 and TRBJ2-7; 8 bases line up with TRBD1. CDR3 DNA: TGCGCCAGCAGCCTCGGACAGGGATACGGCTACGAGCAGTACTTC. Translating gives CASSLGQGYGYEQYF.